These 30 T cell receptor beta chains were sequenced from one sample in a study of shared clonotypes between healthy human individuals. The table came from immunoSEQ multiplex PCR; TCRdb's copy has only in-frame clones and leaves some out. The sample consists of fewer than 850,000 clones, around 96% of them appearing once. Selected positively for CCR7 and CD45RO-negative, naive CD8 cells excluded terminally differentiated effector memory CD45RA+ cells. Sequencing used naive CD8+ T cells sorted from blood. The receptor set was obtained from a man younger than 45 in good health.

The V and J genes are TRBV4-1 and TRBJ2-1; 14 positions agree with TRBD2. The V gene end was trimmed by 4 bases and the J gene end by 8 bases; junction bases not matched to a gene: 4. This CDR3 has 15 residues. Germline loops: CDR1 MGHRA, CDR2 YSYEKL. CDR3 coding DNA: TGCGCCAGCAGCCCCGAGGGACTAGCGGGAGATGAGCAGTTCTTC. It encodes CASSPEGLAGDEQFF.

The chain's CDR3 is CASSLIHENEAFF. In nucleotides, the CDR3 is TGTGCCAGCAGCTTGATCCATGAGAATGAAGCTTTCTTT. The rearrangement links TRBV5-4 to TRBJ1-1; D is undetermined. With 1 base removed from V and 7 bases from J, the gap between germline ends came to 11 bases. CDR1 and CDR2 (germline): SGHNT, YYREEE (reference sequence). The CDR3 loop spans 13 amino acids.

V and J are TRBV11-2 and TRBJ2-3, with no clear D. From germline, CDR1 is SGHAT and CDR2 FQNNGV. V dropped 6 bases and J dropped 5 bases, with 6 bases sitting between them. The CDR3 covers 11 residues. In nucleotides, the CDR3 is TGTGCCAGCAGGACCCAAGATACGCAGTATTTT. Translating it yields CASRTQDTQYF.

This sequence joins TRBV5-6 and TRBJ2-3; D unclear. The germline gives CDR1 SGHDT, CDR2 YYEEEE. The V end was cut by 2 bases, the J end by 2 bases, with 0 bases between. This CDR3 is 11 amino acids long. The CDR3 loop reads CASSFTDTQYF. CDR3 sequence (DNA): TGTGCCAGCAGCTTCACAGATACGCAGTATTTT.

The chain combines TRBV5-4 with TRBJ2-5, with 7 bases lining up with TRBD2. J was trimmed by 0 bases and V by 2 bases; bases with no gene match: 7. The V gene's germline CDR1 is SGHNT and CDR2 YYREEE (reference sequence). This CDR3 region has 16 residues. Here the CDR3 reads CASSFPSGTHQETQYF. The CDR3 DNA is TGTGCCAGCAGCTTCCCCAGCGGGACCCACCAAGAGACCCAGTACTTC. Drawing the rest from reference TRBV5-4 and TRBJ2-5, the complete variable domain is ETGVTQSPTHLIKTRGQQVTLRCSSQSGHNTVSWYQQALGQGPQFIFQYYREEENGRGNFPPRFSGLQFPNYSSELNVNALELDDSALYLCASSFPSGTHQETQYFGPGTRLLVL.

CDR3 bases: TGTGCCAGCAGCTTAGAGCTAAACAATGAGCAGTTCTTC. Translation gives CASSLELNNEQFF. J is TRBJ2-1 and V is TRBV7-9; D call uncertain. From germline, CDR1 is SEHNR and CDR2 FQNEAQ (reference sequence). V lost 1 base to trimming and J lost 5 bases, with 6 bases between them. The CDR3 length is 13 residues.

The CDR3 loop is CASSESDTYEQYF. In DNA form, the CDR3 reads TGTGCCAGCAGTGAGTCTGACACCTACGAGCAGTACTTC. The rearrangement uses TRBV6-1 and TRBJ2-7, with unresolved D. Trimming took 3 bases from V and 2 from J, leaving 8 bases between them. The CDR3 contains 13 residues. Per the germline V gene, CDR1 is MNHNS and CDR2 is SASEGT.

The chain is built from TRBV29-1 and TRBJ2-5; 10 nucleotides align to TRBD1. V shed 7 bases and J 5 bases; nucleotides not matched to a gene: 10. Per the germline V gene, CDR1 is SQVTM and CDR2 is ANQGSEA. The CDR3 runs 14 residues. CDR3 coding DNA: TGCAGCGCCGGCCCGGGACAGGGGTTGGAGACCCAGTACTTC. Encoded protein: CSAGPGQGLETQYF.

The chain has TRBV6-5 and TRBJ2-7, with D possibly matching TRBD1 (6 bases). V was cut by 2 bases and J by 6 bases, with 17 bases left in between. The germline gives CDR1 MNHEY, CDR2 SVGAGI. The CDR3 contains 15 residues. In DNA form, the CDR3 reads TGTGCCAGCAGTTACGAGCTGGGGGCCCCTTCCGAGCAGTACTTC. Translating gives CASSYELGAPSEQYF.

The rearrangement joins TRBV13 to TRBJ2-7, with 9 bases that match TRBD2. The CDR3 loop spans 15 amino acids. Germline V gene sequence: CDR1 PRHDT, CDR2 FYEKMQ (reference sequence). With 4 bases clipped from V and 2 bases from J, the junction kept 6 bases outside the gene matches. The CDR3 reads CASSSSGMGAYEQYF. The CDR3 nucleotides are TGTGCCAGCAGCTCTAGCGGGATGGGCGCCTACGAGCAGTACTTC. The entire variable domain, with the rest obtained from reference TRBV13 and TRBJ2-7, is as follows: AAGVIQSPRHLIKEKRETATLKCYPIPRHDTVYWYQQGPGQDPQFLISFYEKMQSDKGSIPDRFSAQQFSDYHSELNMSSLELGDSALYFCASSSSGMGAYEQYFGPGTRLTVT.

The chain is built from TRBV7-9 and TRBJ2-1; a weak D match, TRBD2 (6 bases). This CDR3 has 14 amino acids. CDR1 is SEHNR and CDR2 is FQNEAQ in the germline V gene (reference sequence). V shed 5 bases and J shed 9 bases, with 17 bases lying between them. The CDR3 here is CASSAFEEGGEQFF. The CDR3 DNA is TGTGCCAGCAGCGCATTCGAGGAGGGCGGTGAGCAGTTCTTC.

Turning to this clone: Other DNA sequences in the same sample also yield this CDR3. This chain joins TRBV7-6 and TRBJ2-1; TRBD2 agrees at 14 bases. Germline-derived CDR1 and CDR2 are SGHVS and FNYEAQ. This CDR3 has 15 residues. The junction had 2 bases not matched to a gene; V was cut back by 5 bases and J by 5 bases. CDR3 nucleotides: TGTGCCAGCAGCCTGGGACTAGCGGGAGACAATGAGCAGTTCTTC. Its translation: CASSLGLAGDNEQFF.

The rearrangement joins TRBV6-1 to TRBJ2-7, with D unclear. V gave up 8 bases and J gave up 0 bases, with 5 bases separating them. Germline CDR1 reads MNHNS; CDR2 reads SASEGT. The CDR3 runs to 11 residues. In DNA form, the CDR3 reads TGTGCCAGCCGGTCCTCCTACGAGCAGTACTTC. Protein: CASRSSYEQYF.

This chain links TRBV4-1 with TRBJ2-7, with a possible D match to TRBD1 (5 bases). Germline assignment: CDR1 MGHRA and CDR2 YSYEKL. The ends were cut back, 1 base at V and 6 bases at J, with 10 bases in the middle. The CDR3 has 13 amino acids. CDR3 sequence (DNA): TGCGCCAGCAGCCAAGTACAGGACGGCGAGCAGTACTTC. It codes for CASSQVQDGEQYF.

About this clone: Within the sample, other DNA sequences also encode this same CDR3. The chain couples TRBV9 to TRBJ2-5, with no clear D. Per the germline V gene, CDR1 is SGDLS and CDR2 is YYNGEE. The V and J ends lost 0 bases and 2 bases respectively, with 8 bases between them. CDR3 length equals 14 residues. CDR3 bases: TGTGCCAGCAGCGTAGCAGGTGTTCAAGAGACCCAGTACTTC. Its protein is CASSVAGVQETQYF.

The CDR3, as DNA: TGTGCCAGCAGTAAATCCTCCGGGAGAGATGAGCAGTTCTTC. Residues: CASSKSSGRDEQFF. This chain uses TRBV6-6 with TRBJ2-1; weak D call: TRBD2 (6 bases). Germline V gene lookup returns CDR1 MNHNY and CDR2 SVGAGI (reference sequence). CDR3 length equals 14 residues. The ends were cut back, 5 bases at V and 8 bases at J, with 16 bases in the middle.

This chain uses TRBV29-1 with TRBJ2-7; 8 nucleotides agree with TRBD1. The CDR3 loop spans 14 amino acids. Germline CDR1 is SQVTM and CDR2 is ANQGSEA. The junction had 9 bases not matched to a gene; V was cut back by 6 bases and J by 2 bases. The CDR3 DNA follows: TGCAGCGTCATAGGGGGACAGGTAGCCTACGAGCAGTACTTC. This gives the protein CSVIGGQVAYEQYF.

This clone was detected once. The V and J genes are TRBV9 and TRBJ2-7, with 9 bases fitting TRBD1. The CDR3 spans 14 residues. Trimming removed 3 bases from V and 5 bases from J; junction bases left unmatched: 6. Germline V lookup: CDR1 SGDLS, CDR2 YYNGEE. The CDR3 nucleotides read TGTGCCAGCAGCGCCACGACAGGGGGTCACGAGCAGTACTTC. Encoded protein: CASSATTGGHEQYF.

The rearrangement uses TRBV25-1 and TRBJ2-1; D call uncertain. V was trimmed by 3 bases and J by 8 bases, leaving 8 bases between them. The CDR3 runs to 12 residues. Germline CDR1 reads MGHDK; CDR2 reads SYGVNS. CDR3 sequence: CASSDKWDEQFF. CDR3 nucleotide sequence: TGTGCCAGCAGTGACAAGTGGGATGAGCAGTTCTTC. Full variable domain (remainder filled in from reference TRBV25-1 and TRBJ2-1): EADIYQTPRYLVIGTGKKITLECSQTMGHDKMYWYQQDPGMELHLIHYSYGVNSTEKGDLSSESTVSRIRTEHFPLTLESARPSHTSQYLCASSDKWDEQFFGPGTRLTVL.

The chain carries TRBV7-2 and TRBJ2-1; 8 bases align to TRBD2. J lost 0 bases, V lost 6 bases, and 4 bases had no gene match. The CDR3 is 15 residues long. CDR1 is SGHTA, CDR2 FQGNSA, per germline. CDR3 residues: CASSRSGSSYNEQFF. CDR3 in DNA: TGTGCCAGCAGTAGAAGCGGGAGCTCCTACAATGAGCAGTTCTTC.

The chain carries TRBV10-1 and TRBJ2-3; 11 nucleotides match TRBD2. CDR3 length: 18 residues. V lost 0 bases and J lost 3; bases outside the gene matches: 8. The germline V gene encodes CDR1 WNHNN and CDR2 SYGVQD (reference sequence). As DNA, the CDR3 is TGCGCCAGCAGTGAGTCGATCAGAAGACTAGCGGGAACAGATACGCAGTATTTT. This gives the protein CASSESIRRLAGTDTQYF.

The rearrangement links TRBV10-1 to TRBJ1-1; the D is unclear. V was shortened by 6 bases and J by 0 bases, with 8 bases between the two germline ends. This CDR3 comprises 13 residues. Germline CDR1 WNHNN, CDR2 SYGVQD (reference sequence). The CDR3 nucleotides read TGCGCCAGCAGAGACGGCATGAACACTGAAGCTTTCTTT. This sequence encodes CASRDGMNTEAFF.

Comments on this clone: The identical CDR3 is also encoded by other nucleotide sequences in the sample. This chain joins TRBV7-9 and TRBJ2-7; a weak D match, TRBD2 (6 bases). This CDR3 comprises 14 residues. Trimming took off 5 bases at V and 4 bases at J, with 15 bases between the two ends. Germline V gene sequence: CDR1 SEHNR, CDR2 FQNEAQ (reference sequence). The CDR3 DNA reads TGTGCCAGCAGCCTATCTGGGGGGTCTTACGAGCAGTACTTC. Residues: CASSLSGGSYEQYF.

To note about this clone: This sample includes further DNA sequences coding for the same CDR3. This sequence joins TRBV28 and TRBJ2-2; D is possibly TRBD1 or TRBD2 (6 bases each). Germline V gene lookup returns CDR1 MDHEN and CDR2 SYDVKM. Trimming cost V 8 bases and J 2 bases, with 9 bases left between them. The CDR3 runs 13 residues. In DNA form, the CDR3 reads TGTGCCAGCCGGGGGACAAACACCGGGGAGCTGTTTTTT. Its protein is CASRGTNTGELFF.

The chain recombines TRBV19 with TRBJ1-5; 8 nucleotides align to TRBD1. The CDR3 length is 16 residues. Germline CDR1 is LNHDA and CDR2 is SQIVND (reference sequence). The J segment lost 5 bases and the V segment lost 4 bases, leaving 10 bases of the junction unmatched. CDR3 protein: CASSTRRDRLDQPQHF. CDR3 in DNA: TGTGCCAGTAGTACCCGCCGGGACAGGCTCGATCAGCCCCAGCATTTT. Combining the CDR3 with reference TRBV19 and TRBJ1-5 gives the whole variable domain DGGITQSPKYLFRKEGQNVTLSCEQNLNHDAMYWYRQDPGQGLRLIYYSQIVNDFQKGDIAEGYSVSREKKESFPLTVTSAQKNPTAFYLCASSTRRDRLDQPQHFGDGTRLSIL.

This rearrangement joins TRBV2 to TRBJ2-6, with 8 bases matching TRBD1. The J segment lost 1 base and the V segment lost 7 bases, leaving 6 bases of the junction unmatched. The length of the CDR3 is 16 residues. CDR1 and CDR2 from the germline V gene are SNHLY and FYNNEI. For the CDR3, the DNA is TGTGCCAGCATAGACAGGGGAGCGTCTGGGGCCAACGTCCTGACTTTC. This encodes CASIDRGASGANVLTF. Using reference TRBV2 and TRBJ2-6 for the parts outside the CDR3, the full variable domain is EPEVTQTPSHQVTQMGQEVILRCVPISNHLYFYWYRQILGQKVEFLVSFYNNEISEKSEIFDDQFSVERPDGSNFTLKIRSTKLEDSAMYFCASIDRGASGANVLTFGAGSRLTVL.

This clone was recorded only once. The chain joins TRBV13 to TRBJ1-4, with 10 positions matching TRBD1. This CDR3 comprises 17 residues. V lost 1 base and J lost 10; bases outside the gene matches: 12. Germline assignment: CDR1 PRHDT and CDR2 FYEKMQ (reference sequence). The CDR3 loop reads CASSLEGTGDEGGKLFF. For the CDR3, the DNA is TGTGCCAGCAGCTTAGAGGGGACAGGGGATGAAGGGGGAAAACTGTTTTTT.

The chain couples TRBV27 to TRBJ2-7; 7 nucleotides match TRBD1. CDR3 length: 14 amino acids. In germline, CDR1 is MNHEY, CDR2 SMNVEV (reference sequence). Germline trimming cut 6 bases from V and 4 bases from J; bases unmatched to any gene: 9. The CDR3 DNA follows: TGTGCCAGCAGCAAGGCCGGGACAGCGTACGAGCAGTACTTC. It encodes CASSKAGTAYEQYF.

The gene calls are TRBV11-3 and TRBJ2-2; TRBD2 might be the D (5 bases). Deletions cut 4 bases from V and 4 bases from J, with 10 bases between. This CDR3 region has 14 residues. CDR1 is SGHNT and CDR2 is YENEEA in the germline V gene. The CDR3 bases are TGTGCCAGCAGCTCCCCCAGCGGCACCGGGGAGCTGTTTTTT. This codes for CASSSPSGTGELFF. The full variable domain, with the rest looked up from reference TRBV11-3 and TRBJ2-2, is EAGVVQSPRYKIIEKKQPVAFWCNPISGHNTLYWYLQNLGQGPELLIRYENEEAVDDSQLPKDRFSAERLKGVDSTLKIQPAELGDSAVYLCASSSPSGTGELFFGEGSRLTVL.

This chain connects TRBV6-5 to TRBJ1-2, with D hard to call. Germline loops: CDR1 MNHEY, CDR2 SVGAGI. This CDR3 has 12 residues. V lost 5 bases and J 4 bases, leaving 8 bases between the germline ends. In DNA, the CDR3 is TGTGCCAGCAGTACGGGGATCTATGGCTACACCTTC. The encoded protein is CASSTGIYGYTF.